One sample yielded the 11 T cell receptor beta chains listed below, sequenced in a study of blood T cells in healthy people across ages. Next came a second PCR, run for roughly 7 to 12 cycles, which used a sample-barcoded 5' primer along with a J-beta primer mix. TCRdb reprocessed the 5' RACE reads with MiXCR, giving one entry per CDR3 protein. The table shows about 1 million distinct CDR3 sequences, with under 30% occurring only once. This same sample was also taken into another study, of T cells of mothers and their children.

Sequenced sample: blood. The receptor set was obtained from a girl aged 2-15 years in good health.

This clonotype was seen only once. The rearrangement links TRBV4-1 to TRBJ2-1; TRBD2 agrees at 13 bases. The CDR3 covers 16 residues. The V segment lost 5 bases and the J segment 5 bases; nucleotides outside the gene matches: 6. Per the germline V gene, CDR1 is MGHRA and CDR2 is YSYEKL. CDR3 coding DNA: TGCGCCAGCAGCTCTGGGACTAGCGGGAAGGACAATGAGCAGTTCTTC. It codes for CASSSGTSGKDNEQFF.

The chain is built from TRBV6-1 and TRBJ1-1, with 8 bases matching TRBD1. Losses at the gene ends were 7 bases for V and 5 bases for J; bases not matched to a gene: 6. CDR1 is MNHNS and CDR2 is SASEGT in the germline V gene. This CDR3 has 13 amino acids. The DNA of the CDR3 is TGTGCCAGCATTTGGACAGGGCGGACTGAAGCTTTCTTT. Translated: CASIWTGRTEAFF.

V usage is TRBV12-3 or TRBV12-4 and J usage is TRBJ2-5, with 11 bases identical to TRBD1. The DNA end is more similar to TRBJ2-7, so the J call may be wrong. The CDR3 spans 15 residues. Here the CDR3 DNA reads TGTGCCAGCAGTTCTGGGACAGGGGGAGTGTACGAGCAGTACTTC. Translated: CASSSGTGGVYEQYF.

This clonotype was recorded a few times. The chain uses TRBV20-1 and TRBJ2-7; 9 bases are shared with TRBD1. The CDR3 totals 16 residues. Germline-derived CDR1 and CDR2 are DFQATT and SNEGSKA (reference sequence). Trimming cost V 2 bases and J 6 bases; bases outside gene matches: 14. The CDR3 sequence is CSARTPPGQGRFEQYF. For the CDR3, the DNA is TGCAGTGCTAGAACCCCTCCGGGACAGGGTAGATTCGAGCAGTACTTC.

This clonotype has just a few counts. The CDR3: CASSLSADYNEQFF. The DNA of the CDR3 is TGTGCCAGCAGCTTATCAGCAGATTACAATGAGCAGTTCTTC. The chain joins TRBV7-3 to TRBJ2-1; D remains ambiguous. The CDR3 has 14 residues. Between the trimmed V and J ends, which lost 2 bases and 4 bases, there was a span of 9 bases. Germline CDR1 is SGHTA and CDR2 is FQGTGA.

This clonotype was seen more than once but under ten times. The J gene is TRBJ2-3, the V gene TRBV28; D is unclear. The CDR3 has 11 residues. The ends were cut back, 8 bases at V and 2 bases at J, with 5 bases in the middle. In germline, CDR1 is MDHEN, CDR2 SYDVKM. The CDR3 is CASGVTDTQYF. CDR3 in DNA: TGTGCCAGCGGGGTCACAGATACGCAGTATTTT.

This clonotype was picked up a small number of times. The chain carries TRBV7-6 and TRBJ1-2, with D possibly TRBD1 on 5 matching bases. V was cut by 1 base and J by 5 bases, with 11 bases left in between. This CDR3 is built from 14 residues. Germline CDR1 SGHVS, CDR2 FNYEAQ. CDR3 DNA: TGTGCCAGCAGCTTAGGGGGCGCGGGATATGGCTACACCTTC. Amino acid sequence: CASSLGGAGYGYTF.

This clonotype was seen a single time. The chain couples TRBV6-5 to TRBJ1-6, with D possibly TRBD1 on 5 matching bases. The germline CDR1 and CDR2 sequences are MNHEY and SVGAGI. The CDR3 is 15 amino acids. V was cut by 6 bases and J by 0 bases, with 9 bases left in between. The CDR3 nucleotides read TGTGCCAGCAGCAAGGACATCTCCTATAATTCACCCCTCCACTTT. This sequence encodes CASSKDISYNSPLHF.

This clonotype came up a few times. The chain links TRBV20-1 to TRBJ2-1; 10 bases agree with TRBD2. Germline-derived CDR1 and CDR2 are DFQATT and SNEGSKA (reference sequence). The CDR3 is made up of 15 amino acids. V gave up 6 bases and J gave up 5 bases; unmatched junction bases: 10. DNA of the CDR3: TGCAGTGCAGGACTAGCGGCCTTTGCAAACAATGAGCAGTTCTTC. Protein: CSAGLAAFANNEQFF.

CDR3 coding DNA: TGTGCCAGCAGCCCAGGACAGGGCAAGAACACTGAAGCTTTCTTT. This encodes CASSPGQGKNTEAFF. The rearrangement links TRBV11-1 to TRBJ1-1; 8 bases map to TRBD1. With 5 bases clipped from V and 1 base from J, the junction kept 6 bases outside the gene matches. The CDR3 is made up of 15 amino acids. The V gene's germline CDR1 is SGHAT and CDR2 FQDESV (reference sequence).

This clonotype has a handful of counts. The J gene is TRBJ1-2, the V gene TRBV9, with TRBD1 as a possible D gene (6 bases). V was clipped by 2 bases and J by 0 bases, with 20 bases between them. Germline V gives CDR1 SGDLS, CDR2 YYNGEE. This CDR3 is 18 amino acids long. Written as DNA, the CDR3 is TGTGCCAGCAGCGTGGGCCCGGGCAGGGGAGCGTCTAACTATGGCTACACCTTC. It translates to CASSVGPGRGASNYGYTF.